This T cell receptor beta chain was identified during a study of beta chain features in type 1 diabetes. A few counts support this clone. The study reverse transcribed the entire isolated RNA, so it sequenced expressed TCRB transcripts. Assay: immunoSEQ multiplex PCR; the TCRdb copy retains only in-frame clones and omits some. This repertoire shows 450,000 or so clones, approximately 10% found once; its top ten account for 0.035% to 0.05%. The sequence derives from a woman aged 18-30 years in good health. Sequencing used naive CD4+ T cells from blood.

The CDR3 DNA follows: TGTGCCACCAGCAGAGTTGCGGGGGGACGAGAGACCCAGTACTTC. Amino acid sequence: CATSRVAGGRETQYF. The chain employs TRBV15 and TRBJ2-5; 8 bases are a match to TRBD2. CDR1 LNHNV and CDR2 YYDKDF come from the germline V gene (reference sequence). J lost 4 bases, V lost 1 base, and 5 bases had no gene match. The CDR3 consists of 15 residues.